One T cell receptor (beta chain) is described in this entry. Its target is not known. The data originate from a study of brain T cells in children with intractable seizures. Some clones are missing from TCRdb's copy, which holds only in-frame ones; the method was immunoSEQ multiplex PCR. Of about 320,000 clones in the sample, roughly 93% were seen once. As for time point: blood from clinic visit 5 months post-surgery; TSC patient then seizure free. The sequenced cases were selected for having the highest brain T cell transcript signatures. Before surgery, patients took at least one anti-epileptic drug. General study points: Pre-surgery blood may have been undersampled, hiding some clones. Only CDR3 sequence similarity suggested viral specificity, without known HCMV serostatus.

The receptor's source is a boy younger than two with tuberous sclerosis and intractable seizures. The sample consisted of peripheral blood, taken less than 6 months after surgery.

The DNA of the CDR3 is TGTGCCAGCAGTTTAGGCCTACCCTACGAGCAGTACTTC. Translating it yields CASSLGLPYEQYF. This rearrangement joins TRBV27 to TRBJ2-7; D remains unclear. V lost 2 bases and J lost 2, with 7 bases in between. The CDR3 contains 13 residues. The V gene's germline CDR1 is MNHEY and CDR2 SMNVEV (reference sequence).